The sequence of this T cell receptor beta chain was determined in a study of T cells after yellow fever vaccination (dated by TCRdb to the late 2010s). Looking at the study overall: The SMART-Seq v4 Ultra Low Input RNA kit was used to prepare libraries from fractions with low cell numbers. To follow T-cell clones before and after both primary and booster YFV17D yellow fever vaccination, bulk TCR alpha and beta repertoires underwent longitudinal sequencing. Blood samples were taken at several timepoints before and after primary and secondary immunization, and bulk PBMC replicates and cell subsets were isolated. Two healthy male donors, one aged 18 to 30 and one aged 30 to 40 years, were included in the cohort.

The CDR3, from cysteine to phenylalanine, totals 15 residues. Of all the DNA, just the CDR3 is kept, 45 bases in frame from base 1. Trimming accounts for 3 bases at V and 9 bases at J, while the number of junction bases matched to no gene is 8. The study at large found these results: Most clones expanded after primary vaccination were re-detected after the booster (about 95% of CD4 and around nine tenths of CD8), suggesting broad memory maintenance. Computational filtering was needed because FACS-sorted repertoires could contain abundant contaminating clonotypes from the bulk population. Compared with the primary T-cell response, the secondary T-cell response was weaker but faster, peaking on day 5 rather than day 15. A small fraction of clonotypes showed up in both the CD4 and CD8 compartments, probably as a result of convergent recombination. Only a couple of donors were included in the study, so the extent to which the findings can be generalized is limited.

The sample's treatment or condition label, decoded: live attenuated yellow fever vaccine strain. A standard Ficoll-Paque protocol was used to isolate PBMCs from peripheral blood. Dynabeads CD4 and CD8 positive selection kits were used to isolate CD4 and CD8 T-cell fractions. RNA was extracted with TriZol from bulk PBMCs, CD4 and CD8 fractions, and dextramer-positive and dextramer-negative fractions. This clonotype was seen a handful of times. Its antigen is unknown. Per-base qualities were not stored, and no clone one base away is much larger. Synthesis of TCR cDNA relied on 5'RACE template switching, a step that introduced a universal primer site along with unique molecular identifiers. Priming of cDNA synthesis was performed from both the TCR alpha and TCR beta constant segments. Two PCR steps were used to amplify libraries, with sample barcodes and sequencing adapters being added in the second step. Sequencing of the libraries was done on either Illumina HiSeq 2500 (2x100 bp) or NovaSeq (2x150 bp). The authors' analysis ran thus. Reads were demultiplexed and collapsed into UMI consensus sequences with MIGEC, and V(D)J alignment was performed with MiXCR. Vaccine-responding clonotypes were identified with edgeR using replicate PBMC samples, with FDR below 0.01 and a log2 fold change above 5 up to day 15 being required. CD4 or CD8 identity was assigned to each bulk clonotype according to whether the clonotype was present at higher abundance in the sequenced CD4 repertoire or the sequenced CD8 repertoire. TCRdb cleaned the public reads at Q25 with fastp, built clones with MiXCR and kept in-frame beta chains. Identical CDR3 protein sequences are pooled into one entry, listed with their most common genes and DNA. None of the V and J calls come from the authors' own analysis; TCRdb made them. Across this sample there are 300,000 or so distinct CDR3 sequences, with over 10% seen only once. Roughly 0.5% of the sample belongs to the ten largest clones.

Sequences were derived from CD4+ T cells sorted from PBMCs, sampled 45 days after the yellow fever booster vaccination. The rearranged chain carries TRBV12-3 or TRBV12-4 and TRBJ1-6; TRBD1 agrees with 7 junctional bases. This clonotype originated in a man under 40 who received the YFV17D yellow fever vaccine. The nucleotide sequence reads TGTGCCAGCAGTTTGAAAGGGCAGGGGGGTTCACCCCTCCACTTT. Translated, this gives CASSLKGQGGSPLHF.